This T cell receptor (beta chain) is from a study of blood T cells in healthy people across ages. This CDR3 has 15 residues. Germline CDR1 reads LGHDT; CDR2 reads YNNKEL (reference sequence). The ends lost 2 bases at V and 6 bases at J; junction bases unmatched: 6. The second PCR ran roughly 6 to 11 cycles with a sample-barcoded 5' primer and J-beta primers. TCRdb reanalysed the 5' RACE reads using MiXCR and keeps one entry per CDR3 protein. The sample consists of around 900,000 distinct CDR3 sequences, 29% of them appearing once. In its sample, this clonotype was seen many times. The chain has TRBV3-1 and TRBJ1-2; 10 bases are a match to TRBD1. Sequences were obtained from blood. This TCR came from a woman of 80 years or more in good health. The CDR3 DNA is TGTGCCAGCAGCCAACACGCCGGGACAGGGGATGGCTACACCTTC. It specifies CASSQHAGTGDGYTF.